This TCR beta chain is from a study of blood T cell repertoires in COVID-19. Study at large: Sites across the United States, Italy and Spain contributed samples from acute and convalescent COVID-19. The cDNA or gDNA used as material had been derived from T cells, B-cell-depleted T cells, or PBMCs.

Original processing notes: Estimation of nucleated cell counts relied on the amplification of reference gene primers. The repertoire was sequenced with immunoSEQ multiplex PCR; TCRdb's copy has only in-frame clones and lacks some. Clonal size and the V and J genes are those of that table, whereas D and trimming came from the DNA. The sample shows approximately 260,000 clones, 82% of them seen only once. The V and J ends lost 1 base and 5 bases, in that order; junction bases with no gene match: 9. Germline V gene lookup returns CDR1 MNHEY and CDR2 SMNVEV (reference sequence). CDR3 length: 16 amino acids.

This clonotype was sampled from a woman aged 55-69 years with active or convalescent COVID-19. Sequenced input: peripheral blood. The rearrangement joins TRBV27 to TRBJ1-1; 8 nucleotides agree with TRBD1. Here the CDR3 DNA reads TGTGCCAGCAGTTTATACGGACAGGGAGGGGGGACTGAAGCTTTCTTT. The encoded protein is CASSLYGQGGGTEAFF.